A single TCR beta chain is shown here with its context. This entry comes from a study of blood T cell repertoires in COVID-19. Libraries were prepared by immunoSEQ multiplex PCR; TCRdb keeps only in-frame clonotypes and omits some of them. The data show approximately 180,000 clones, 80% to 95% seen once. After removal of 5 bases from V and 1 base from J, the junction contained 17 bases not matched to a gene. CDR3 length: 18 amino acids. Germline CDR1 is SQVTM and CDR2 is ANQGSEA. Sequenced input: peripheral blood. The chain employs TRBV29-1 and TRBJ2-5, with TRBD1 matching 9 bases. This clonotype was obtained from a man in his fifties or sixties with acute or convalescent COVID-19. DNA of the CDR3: TGCAGCGTTCCCAAAGGGACAGGGCGGACGGGGTTCCAAGAGACCCAGTACTTC. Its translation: CSVPKGTGRTGFQETQYF.